Below, 2 T cell receptor beta chains from the same sample are listed, as sequenced in a study of cytomegalovirus exposure and HLA in healthy donors. PCR amplification relied on 60 Vbeta primers (plus 13 Jbeta primers). Using immunoSEQ multiplex PCR, the repertoire was profiled, and TCRdb retains in-frame clones only, with some absent. The data contain around 110,000 clones, more than 75% of them singletons. The sample was PBMCs. The origin of the receptors is a man younger than 40 in good health and CMV-seropositive.

The chain couples TRBV5-6 to TRBJ1-6, with D uncertain. Germline assignment: CDR1 SGHDT and CDR2 YYEEEE. Trimming removed 0 bases at V and 7 bases at J, with 11 bases between. The CDR3 length is 15 residues. This CDR3 reads CASSLAAAENSPLHF. The CDR3 nucleotides read TGTGCCAGCAGCTTGGCCGCGGCGGAGAATTCACCCCTCCACTTT.

V gene TRBV6-5 combines with J gene TRBJ2-3; TRBD2 might be the D (6 bases). CDR1 and CDR2 (germline): MNHEY, SVGAGI. Trimming cost V 8 bases and J 14 bases, with 20 bases left between them. The CDR3 runs to 12 residues. The CDR3 region is CASRSRDFDMYF. The DNA for the CDR3 is TGTGCCAGCCGGTCCCGGGACTTCGATATGTATTTT.